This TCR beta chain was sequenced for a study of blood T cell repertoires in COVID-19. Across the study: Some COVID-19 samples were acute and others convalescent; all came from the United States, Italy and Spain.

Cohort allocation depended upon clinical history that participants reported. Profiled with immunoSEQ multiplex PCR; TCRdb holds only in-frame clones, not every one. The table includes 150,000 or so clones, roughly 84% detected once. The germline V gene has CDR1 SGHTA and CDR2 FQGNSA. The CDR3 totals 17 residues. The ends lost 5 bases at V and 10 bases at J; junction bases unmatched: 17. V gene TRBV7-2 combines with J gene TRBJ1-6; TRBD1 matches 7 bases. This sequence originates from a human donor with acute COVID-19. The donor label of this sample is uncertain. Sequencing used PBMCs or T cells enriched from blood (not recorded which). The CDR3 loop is CASSLQQGGRGGSPLHF. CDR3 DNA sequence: TGTGCCAGCAGCCTCCAGCAGGGGGGAAGGGGAGGATCACCCCTCCACTTT.